Presented here are 2 T cell receptor beta chains from one specimen sequenced in a study of T cells expressing NK-cell markers (dated by TCRdb to the early 2020s). To prepare the library, 5' RACE was applied. TCRdb names Illumina HiSeq 2000 as the instrument used. Following reprocessing of the reads by TCRdb, the data hold one row per CDR3 protein sequence and no DNA is available. Per the sample table, the count is 200,000 to 300,000 distinct CDR3 sequences. The top ten clones comprise around 0.4% of the sample. The sequencing sample was made of blood T cells: a sorted CD56 or NKG2C T cell subset, CD4+ or CD8+ T cells, or bulk PBMC T cells (not recorded which). These receptors were collected from a young man in good health. Donor details come from another sample of the same person, matched by shared clones.

The genes are TRBV10-3 and TRBJ2-7; absent DNA, TCRdb's TRBD2 call cannot be checked. This CDR3 has 15 amino acids. Per germline, CDR1 ENHRY and CDR2 SYGVKD. CDR3 sequence reads: CAISAGTAGGYEQYF.

The V and J genes are TRBV5-1 and TRBJ2-1; TCRdb's assignment of TRBD2 cannot be checked, as there is no DNA. This CDR3 spans 19 amino acids. Germline lookup yields CDR1 SGHRS and CDR2 YFSETQ. The CDR3 spells CASSPQLTSGGNSYNEQFF.